This T cell receptor beta chain is from a study of human T cells and chemical hapten exposure. TCRdb used MiXCR to reprocess the RACE reads, holding one entry per CDR3 protein. This sample has 270,000 or so distinct CDR3 sequences, with approximately 8% found just once. Germline loops: CDR1 SQVTM, CDR2 ANQGSEA. The V end lost 4 bases, the J end lost 0 bases, and 7 bases lay between the germline ends. This CDR3 comprises 12 residues. Time point given: pre-sensitization, week 0. Treatment of the sample: therapeutic diphenylcyclopropenone sensitization with weekly scalp DPC. The receptor comes from a man younger than 30 with alopecia areata. Some clones in this sample may be carry-over from other donors' samples. Sample: whole blood, taken in connection with sensitization to the hapten diphenylcyclopropenone (DPC). V is TRBV29-1 and J is TRBJ2-7, with D possibly being TRBD1 (6 bases). Written as DNA, the CDR3 is TGCAGCGTTGCGGACAGCTCCTACGAGCAGTACTTC. Residues: CSVADSSYEQYF.